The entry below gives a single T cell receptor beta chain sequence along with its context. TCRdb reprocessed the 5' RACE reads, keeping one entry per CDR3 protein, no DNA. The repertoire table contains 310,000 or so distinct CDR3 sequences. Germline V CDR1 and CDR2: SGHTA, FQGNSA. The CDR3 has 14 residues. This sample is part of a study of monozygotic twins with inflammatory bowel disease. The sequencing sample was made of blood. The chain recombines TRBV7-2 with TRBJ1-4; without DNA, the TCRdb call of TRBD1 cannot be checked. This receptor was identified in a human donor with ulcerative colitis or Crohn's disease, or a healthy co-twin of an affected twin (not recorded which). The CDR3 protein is CASSRDSENEKLFF.